Following are 2 T cell receptor beta chains from one sample sequenced in a study of blood T cell repertoires in COVID-19. TCRdb's table, derived via immunoSEQ multiplex PCR, lists solely in-frame clones and lacks some. The sample consists of 190,000 or so clones, roughly 89% of them appearing once. Input material: peripheral blood. These receptor sequences come from a woman between 18 and 29 years old who had recovered from COVID-19.

The rearrangement links TRBV27 to TRBJ1-4; TRBD1 might be the D (5 bases). CDR1 is MNHEY and CDR2 is SMNVEV in the germline V gene (reference sequence). V was pared by 2 bases and J by 8 bases, with 24 bases between. The CDR3 extends over 18 amino acids. This CDR3 reads CASSLSQASVGAGEKLFF. The CDR3 nucleotides are TGTGCCAGCAGTTTAAGCCAGGCCTCTGTAGGGGCGGGGGAAAAACTGTTTTTT.

The chain couples TRBV3-1 (or the pseudogene TRBV3-2) to TRBJ2-3, with TRBD2 identical over 13 bases. V lost 5 bases to trimming and J lost 5 bases; unmatched junction nucleotides: 7. Germline V lookup: CDR1 LGHDT, CDR2 YNNKEL (reference sequence). The CDR3 extends over 16 amino acids. The CDR3 spells CASSVRTSGREDTQYF. The CDR3 nucleotides are TGTGCCAGCAGCGTACGGACTAGCGGGAGAGAAGATACGCAGTATTTT.